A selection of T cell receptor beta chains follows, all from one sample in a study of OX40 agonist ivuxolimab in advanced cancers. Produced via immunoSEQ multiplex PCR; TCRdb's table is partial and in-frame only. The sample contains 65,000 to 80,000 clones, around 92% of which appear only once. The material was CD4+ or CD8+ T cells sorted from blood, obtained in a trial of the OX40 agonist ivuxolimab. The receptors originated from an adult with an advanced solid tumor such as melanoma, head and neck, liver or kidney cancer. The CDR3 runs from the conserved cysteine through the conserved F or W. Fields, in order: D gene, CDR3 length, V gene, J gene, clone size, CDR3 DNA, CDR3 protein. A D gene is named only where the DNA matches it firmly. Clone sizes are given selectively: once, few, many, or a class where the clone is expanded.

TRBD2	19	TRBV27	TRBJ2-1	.	TGTGCCAGCAGCCTTTCCCCCGGGACTAGCGGGCTATCCTACAATGAGCAGTTCTTC	CASSLSPGTSGLSYNEQFF
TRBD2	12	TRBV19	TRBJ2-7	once	TGTGCCAGTAGCGGGAGGCAGGCCGAGCAGTACTTC	CASSGRQAEQYF
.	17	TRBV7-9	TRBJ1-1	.	TGTGCCAGCAGCTTCTCGTCGGAGGCAGGGATGGAAACTGAAGCTTTCTTT	CASSFSSEAGMETEAFF
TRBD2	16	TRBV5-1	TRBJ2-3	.	TGCGCCAGCAGCGCCCCGACTAGCGGGACCACAGATACGCAGTATTTT	CASSAPTSGTTDTQYF
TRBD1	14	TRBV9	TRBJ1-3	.	TGTGCCAGCACGAAGACAGGGACTGGAAACACCATATATTTT	CASTKTGTGNTIYF
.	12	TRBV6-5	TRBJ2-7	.	TGTGCCAGCAGCAGGACTGGCTACGAGCAGTACTTC	CASSRTGYEQYF
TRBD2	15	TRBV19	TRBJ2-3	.	TGTGCCAGTAGTATTTCTGCGGGAGGGCCCCATACGCAGTATTTT	CASSISAGGPHTQYF
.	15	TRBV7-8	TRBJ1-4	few	TGTGCCAGCAGCTTTAGAAGATGGGCAGATGAAAAACTGTTTTTT	CASSFRRWADEKLFF
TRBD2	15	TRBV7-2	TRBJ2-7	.	TGTGCCAGCAGCCCTGGACTAGCGGAAACCTACGAGCAGTACTTC	CASSPGLAETYEQYF
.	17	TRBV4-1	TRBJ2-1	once	TGCGCCAGCAGCCAAGATGGGGGGGGCTTCTCCTACAATGAGCAGTTCTTC	CASSQDGGGFSYNEQFF
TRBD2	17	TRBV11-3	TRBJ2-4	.	TGTGCCAGCAGCTTAGACGGACTAGCGGGAGCCAAAAACATTCAGTACTTC	CASSLDGLAGAKNIQYF
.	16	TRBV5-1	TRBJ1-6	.	TGCGCCAGCAGCTTGCTCGCCTCACAGGCCAATTCACCCCTCCACTTT	CASSLLASQANSPLHF
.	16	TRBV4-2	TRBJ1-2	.	TGTGCCAGCAGCCAAGATAGGGGACGGCCTGCGGGTGGCTACACCTTC	CASSQDRGRPAGGYTF
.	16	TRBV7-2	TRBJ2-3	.	TGTGCCAGCAGCTTAGTCCCGGTAGCAGGCGCAGATACGCAGTATTTT	CASSLVPVAGADTQYF
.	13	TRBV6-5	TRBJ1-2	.	TGTGCCAGCAGTTACCAAGGGGTATATGGCTACACCTTC	CASSYQGVYGYTF
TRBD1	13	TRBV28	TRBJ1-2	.	TGTGCCAGCAGTCGGGACAGTAACTATGGCTACACCTTC	CASSRDSNYGYTF
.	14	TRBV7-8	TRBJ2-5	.	TGTGCCAGCAGCCCCCTCCGCGGAATAGGGACCCAGTACTTC	CASSPLRGIGTQYF
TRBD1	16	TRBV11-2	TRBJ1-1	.	TGTGCCAGCAGCTTCCAACGCGGACAGGGGAGATCTGAAGCTTTCTTT	CASSFQRGQGRSEAFF
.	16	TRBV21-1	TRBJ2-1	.	TGTGCCAGCAGCAACTCACGACCCAGCCAGGGCAATGAGCAGTTCTTC	CASSNSRPSQGNEQFF
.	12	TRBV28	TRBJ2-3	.	TGTGCCAGCATAGGGGGGGTAGGTACGCAGTATTTT	CASIGGVGTQYF
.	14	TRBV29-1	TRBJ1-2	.	TGCAGCGTTGATCGGCCGCTTAGTAACTATGGCTACACCTTC	CSVDRPLSNYGYTF
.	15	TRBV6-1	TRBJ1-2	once	TGTGCCAGCAGTGAAGCGCGGGGAACTAACTATGGCCACACCTTC	CASSEARGTNYGHTF
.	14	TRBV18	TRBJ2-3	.	TGTGCCAGCTCTCCCCGGGCACTCACAGATACGCAGTATTTT	CASSPRALTDTQYF
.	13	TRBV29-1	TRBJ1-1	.	TGCAGCGTTGGAGTCGGACAGAACACTGAAGCTTTCTTT	CSVGVGQNTEAFF
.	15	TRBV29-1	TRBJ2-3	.	TGCAGCGTTGAAGCTGCGGGACCTAGCACAGATACGCAGTATTTT	CSVEAAGPSTDTQYF
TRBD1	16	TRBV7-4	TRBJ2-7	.	TGTGCCAGCAGCTCGAGGGCGGGACAGGGCCCCTACGAGCAGTACTTC	CASSSRAGQGPYEQYF
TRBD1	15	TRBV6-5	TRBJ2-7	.	TGTGCCAGCAGTTACAGCTGGACAGGGGAGTACGAGCAGTACTTC	CASSYSWTGEYEQYF
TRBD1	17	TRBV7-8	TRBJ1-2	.	TGTGCCAGCAGCTTAGTGGGGGGGACAGGGTATTACTATGGCTACACCTTC	CASSLVGGTGYYYGYTF
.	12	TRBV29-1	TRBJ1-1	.	TGCAGCGTTGGTGGGCCGGTCGCTGAAGCTTTCTTT	CSVGGPVAEAFF
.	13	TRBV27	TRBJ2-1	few	TGTGCCAGCAGTTTATCGTTTCCAAGTGAGCAGTTCTTC	CASSLSFPSEQFF
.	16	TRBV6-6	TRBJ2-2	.	TGTGCCAGCAGTTACGGTCTAAGCTCCATGGCCGGGGAGCTGTTTTTT	CASSYGLSSMAGELFF
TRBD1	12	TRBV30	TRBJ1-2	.	TGTGCCTGGACAGGGGGAGGTTATGGCTACACCTTC	CAWTGGGYGYTF
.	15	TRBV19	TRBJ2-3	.	TGTGCCAGTAGTATCGAGATGAGATTCACAGATACGCAGTATTTT	CASSIEMRFTDTQYF
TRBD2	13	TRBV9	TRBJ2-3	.	TGTGCCAGCTCCACTAGCGGCACAGATACGCAGTATTTT	CASSTSGTDTQYF
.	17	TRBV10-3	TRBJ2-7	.	TGTGCCATCAGAGGTACTCAGACAGGGAAGGGAGGGGACGAGCAGTACTTC	CAIRGTQTGKGGDEQYF
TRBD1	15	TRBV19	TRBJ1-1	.	TGTGCCAGTAGTCGCCCGGGACAGGGTAAAGATGAAGCTTTCTTT	CASSRPGQGKDEAFF
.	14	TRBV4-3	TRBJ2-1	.	TGCGCCAGCAGCCAAGATAGCAGACTACTCGAGCAGTTCTTC	CASSQDSRLLEQFF
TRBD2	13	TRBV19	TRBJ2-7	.	TGTGCCAGTAGTATGCGCGGGAGGTACGAGCAGTACTTC	CASSMRGRYEQYF
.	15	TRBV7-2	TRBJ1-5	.	TGTGCCAGCAGCTTAGGACCCAACGGCTGGCAGCCCCAGCATTTT	CASSLGPNGWQPQHF